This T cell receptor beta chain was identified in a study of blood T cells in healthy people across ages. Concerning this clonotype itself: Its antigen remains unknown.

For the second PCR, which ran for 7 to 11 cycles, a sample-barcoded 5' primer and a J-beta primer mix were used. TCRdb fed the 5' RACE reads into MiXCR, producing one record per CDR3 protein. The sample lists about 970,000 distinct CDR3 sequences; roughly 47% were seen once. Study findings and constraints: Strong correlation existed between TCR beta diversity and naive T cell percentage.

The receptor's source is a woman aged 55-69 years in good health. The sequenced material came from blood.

CDR3 sequence: CSASGHSRPYEQYF. DNA of the CDR3: TGCAGTGCTAGCGGACACTCCCGACCCTACGAGCAGTACTTC. This chain uses TRBV20-1 with TRBJ2-7; TRBD1 is a possible D gene (5 bases). Trimming removed 3 bases at V and 2 bases at J, with 14 bases between. From germline, CDR1 is DFQATT and CDR2 SNEGSKA (reference sequence). The CDR3 consists of 14 residues.